Following are 17 T cell receptor beta chains from one sample sequenced in a study of blood T cell repertoires in COVID-19. Assay: immunoSEQ multiplex PCR; the TCRdb copy retains only in-frame clones and omits some. The repertoire holds about 360,000 clones, with approximately 86% as singletons. Material for sequencing was peripheral blood. The receptors here all came from a woman aged 55 to 70 with COVID-19, enrolled during active disease.

The chain links TRBV2 to TRBJ2-5; D is unresolved. The CDR3 runs to 11 residues. V was shortened by 10 bases and J by 0 bases, with 6 bases between the two germline ends. CDR1 SNHLY and CDR2 FYNNEI come from the germline V gene. DNA of the CDR3: TGTGCCACCTCGTACCAAGAGACCCAGTACTTC. Its protein product is CATSYQETQYF.

The rearrangement links TRBV10-3 to TRBJ2-1; 10 bases line up with TRBD2. V lost 4 bases to trimming and J lost 4 bases; unmatched junction nucleotides: 7. Germline values: CDR1 ENHRY, CDR2 SYGVKD. This CDR3 spans 16 amino acids. The CDR3 sequence: CAISGRGSGGYNEQFF. CDR3 in DNA: TGTGCCATCAGTGGGCGGGGTAGCGGGGGGTACAATGAGCAGTTCTTC.

The chain employs TRBV10-3 and TRBJ1-1; the D gene is possibly TRBD1 (5 bases). The CDR3 sequence is 12 residues long. Germline-derived CDR1 and CDR2 are ENHRY and SYGVKD. V was clipped by 8 bases and J by 1 base, with 8 bases between them. Written as DNA, the CDR3 is TGTGCCATCGGTAGGGGGAACACTGAAGCTTTCTTT. It yields the protein CAIGRGNTEAFF.

The chain employs TRBV5-1 and TRBJ2-7; 7 bases are a match to TRBD1. Trimming at V came to 4 bases and at J to 4 bases, leaving 8 bases not matched to a gene. Germline values: CDR1 SGHRS, CDR2 YFSETQ. CDR3 size: 14 residues. The CDR3, as DNA: TGCGCCAGCAGCAACAGACAGGGTACATACGAGCAGTACTTC. Amino acids: CASSNRQGTYEQYF.

The sample holds one count of this clone. CDR3: CASSQNGQGDGYTF. DNA of the CDR3: TGTGCCAGCAGCCAAAACGGACAGGGGGATGGCTACACCTTC. V and J are TRBV7-2 and TRBJ1-2; 10 bases agree with TRBD1. V lost 5 bases to trimming and J lost 6 bases; unmatched junction nucleotides: 6. Germline V gene sequence: CDR1 SGHTA, CDR2 FQGNSA. The CDR3 is 14 amino acids.

The gene calls are TRBV6-1 and TRBJ2-1; 9 nucleotides align to TRBD1. Germline CDR1 MNHNS, CDR2 SASEGT. The CDR3 is 16 residues long. Trimming cost V 3 bases and J 3 bases; bases outside gene matches: 6. The chain's CDR3 is CASSEPTGGIYNEQFF. The DNA for the CDR3 is TGTGCCAGCAGTGAGCCGACAGGGGGAATCTACAATGAGCAGTTCTTC.

V is TRBV9 and J is TRBJ1-2; TRBD1 is a possible D gene (5 bases). The germline CDR1 and CDR2 sequences are SGDLS and YYNGEE. This CDR3 has 14 residues. V lost 2 bases and J lost 6, with 14 bases in between. The CDR3 bases are TGTGCCAGCAGCGTCGGGACTCTCCTGGATGGCTACACCTTC. Translation gives CASSVGTLLDGYTF.

The chain combines TRBV19 with TRBJ2-7, with 7 bases aligning to TRBD2. Germline V lookup: CDR1 LNHDA, CDR2 SQIVND (reference sequence). There are 13 residues in the CDR3. V lost 7 bases to trimming and J lost 4 bases; unmatched junction nucleotides: 7. The CDR3 DNA is TGTGCCAGTACCGGGAGGTCGGGTTACGAGCAGTACTTC. Its translation: CASTGRSGYEQYF.

This chain connects TRBV7-2 to TRBJ2-1; 9 positions agree with TRBD2. Germline V gives CDR1 SGHTA, CDR2 FQGNSA. The length of the CDR3 is 17 residues. V lost 5 bases to trimming and J lost 4 bases; unmatched junction nucleotides: 12. CDR3 sequence (DNA): TGTGCCAGCAGCGCAACCCCCGCTAGCGGGGTTTACAATGAGCAGTTCTTC. Encoded protein: CASSATPASGVYNEQFF.

CDR3 amino acids: CARSLRETNTGELFF. For the CDR3, the DNA is TGTGCCAGGAGCTTGCGGGAAACGAACACCGGGGAGCTGTTTTTT. This chain links TRBV2 with TRBJ2-2; D might be TRBD2 (6 bases). Trimming cost V 9 bases and J 0 bases, with 14 bases left between them. Germline V gives CDR1 SNHLY, CDR2 FYNNEI. This CDR3 region has 15 residues. Full variable domain (missing parts from reference TRBV2 and TRBJ2-2): EPEVTQTPSHQVTQMGQEVILRCVPISNHLYFYWYRQILGQKVEFLVSFYNNEISEKSEIFDDQFSVERPDGSNFTLKIRSTKLEDSAMYFCARSLRETNTGELFFGEGSRLTVL.

V and J are TRBV6-6 and TRBJ1-1; D is ambiguous. This CDR3 has 13 amino acids. CDR1 MNHNY and CDR2 SVGAGI come from the germline V gene (reference sequence). V was trimmed by 4 bases and J by 0 bases, leaving 6 bases between them. The CDR3 nucleotides are TGTGCCAGCAGTTTAACAGTGAACACTGAAGCTTTCTTT. Its translation is CASSLTVNTEAFF.

The chain has TRBV7-9 and TRBJ2-2, with TRBD1 matching over 8 bases. Germline CDR1 SEHNR, CDR2 FQNEAQ (reference sequence). The V segment lost 5 bases and the J segment 1 base; nucleotides outside the gene matches: 6. CDR3 size: 16 residues. CDR3 nucleotide sequence: TGTGCCAGCAGCCGAATCAGGGGGCTGAACACCGGGGAGCTGTTTTTT. Its translation is CASSRIRGLNTGELFF.

The rearrangement joins TRBV19 to TRBJ1-1; D gene ambiguous. CDR3 size: 10 residues. CDR1 and CDR2 from the germline V gene are LNHDA and SQIVND (reference sequence). V lost 9 bases to trimming and J lost 7 bases, with 9 bases between them. In DNA, the CDR3 is TGTGCCAGGGCCGGGGTTGAAGCTTTCTTT. This codes for CARAGVEAFF.

The V call is TRBV18, the J call TRBJ2-5; tentatively, D is TRBD1 (5 bases). Germline loops: CDR1 KGHSH, CDR2 LQKENI. The V end was cut by 2 bases, the J end by 5 bases, with 21 bases between. The CDR3 runs to 17 residues. CDR3 in amino acids: CASSPTLPTAKGETQYF. CDR3 in DNA: TGTGCCAGCTCACCAACTCTCCCCACCGCCAAGGGGGAGACCCAGTACTTC.

The V call is TRBV7-8, the J call TRBJ1-1, with TRBD1 as a possible D gene (5 bases). V lost 0 bases and J lost 3, with 11 bases in between. CDR3 length equals 15 residues. Germline V CDR1 and CDR2: SGHVS, FQNEAQ. CDR3 DNA sequence: TGTGCCAGCAGCTTAGCGAGATCCAGGGACACTGAAGCTTTCTTT. This encodes CASSLARSRDTEAFF.

The rearrangement uses TRBV14 and TRBJ2-3; 7 bases are a match to TRBD1. The CDR3 consists of 15 residues. Germline trimming cut 5 bases from V and 0 bases from J; bases unmatched to any gene: 5. CDR1 is SGHDN, CDR2 FVKESK, per germline. The DNA of the CDR3 is TGTGCCAGCAGCAACCGGGACAGCAGCACAGATACGCAGTATTTT. It specifies CASSNRDSSTDTQYF.

This sequence joins TRBV7-9 and TRBJ2-1, with 12 bases matching TRBD2. The V gene end was trimmed by 4 bases and the J gene end by 6 bases; junction bases not matched to a gene: 4. Looked up from germline, CDR1 is SEHNR and CDR2 is FQNEAQ (reference sequence). The CDR3 runs to 15 residues. The DNA of the CDR3 is TGTGCCAGCAGCTCCTCTAGCGGGGGGGGCAATGAGCAGTTCTTC. Residues: CASSSSSGGGNEQFF.